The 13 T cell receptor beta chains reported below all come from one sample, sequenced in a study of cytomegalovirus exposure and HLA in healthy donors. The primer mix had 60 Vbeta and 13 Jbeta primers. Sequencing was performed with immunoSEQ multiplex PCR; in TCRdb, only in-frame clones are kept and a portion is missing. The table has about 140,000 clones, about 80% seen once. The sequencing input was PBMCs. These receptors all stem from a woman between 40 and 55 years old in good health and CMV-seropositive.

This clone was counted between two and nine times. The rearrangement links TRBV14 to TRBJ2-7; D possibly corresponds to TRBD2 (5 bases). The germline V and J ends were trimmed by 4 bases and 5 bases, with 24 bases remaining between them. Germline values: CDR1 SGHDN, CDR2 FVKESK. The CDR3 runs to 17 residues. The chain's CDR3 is CASSPFKGSGRLNEQYF. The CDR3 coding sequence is TGTGCCAGCAGCCCATTCAAGGGCAGCGGACGCCTCAACGAGCAGTACTTC.

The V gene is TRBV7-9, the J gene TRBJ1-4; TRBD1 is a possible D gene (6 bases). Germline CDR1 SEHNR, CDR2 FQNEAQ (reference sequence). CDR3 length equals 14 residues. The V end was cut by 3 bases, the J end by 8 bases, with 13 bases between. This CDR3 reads CASSLGAAEEKLFF. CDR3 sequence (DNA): TGTGCCAGCAGCTTGGGGGCTGCGGAAGAAAAACTGTTTTTT.

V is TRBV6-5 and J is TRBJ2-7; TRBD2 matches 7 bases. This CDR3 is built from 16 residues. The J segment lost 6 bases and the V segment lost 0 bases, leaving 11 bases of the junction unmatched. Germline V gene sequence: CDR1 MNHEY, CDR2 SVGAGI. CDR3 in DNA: TGTGCCAGCAGTTACTCGAGGGCTAGCGGAATGGGCGAGCAGTACTTC. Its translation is CASSYSRASGMGEQYF.

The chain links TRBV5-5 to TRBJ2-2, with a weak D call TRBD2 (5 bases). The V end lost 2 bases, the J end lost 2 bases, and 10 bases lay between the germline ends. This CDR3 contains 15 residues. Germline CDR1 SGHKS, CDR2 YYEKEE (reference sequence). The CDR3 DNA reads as TGTGCCAGCAGCTTATGGGGAGATAACACCGGGGAGCTGTTTTTT. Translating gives CASSLWGDNTGELFF.

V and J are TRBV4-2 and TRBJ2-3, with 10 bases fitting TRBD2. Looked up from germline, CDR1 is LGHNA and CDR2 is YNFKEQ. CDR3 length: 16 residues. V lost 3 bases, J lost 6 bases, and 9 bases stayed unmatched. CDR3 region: CASSHLLSGRADTQYF. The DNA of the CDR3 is TGTGCCAGCAGCCATTTGTTAAGCGGGAGGGCGGATACGCAGTATTTT.

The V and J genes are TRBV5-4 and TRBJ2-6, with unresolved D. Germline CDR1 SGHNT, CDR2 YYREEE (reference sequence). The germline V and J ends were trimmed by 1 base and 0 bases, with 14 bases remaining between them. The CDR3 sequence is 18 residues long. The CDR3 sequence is CASSLNTRVVSGANVLTF. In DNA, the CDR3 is TGTGCCAGCAGCTTGAACACCCGGGTCGTCTCTGGGGCCAACGTCCTGACTTTC.

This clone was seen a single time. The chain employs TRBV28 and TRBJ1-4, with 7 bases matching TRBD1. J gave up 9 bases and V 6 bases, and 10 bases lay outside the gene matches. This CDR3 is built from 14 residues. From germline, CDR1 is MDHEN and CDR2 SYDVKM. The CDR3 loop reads CASRTPGQRKKLFF. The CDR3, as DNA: TGTGCCAGCAGGACCCCGGGACAGCGTAAAAAACTGTTTTTT.

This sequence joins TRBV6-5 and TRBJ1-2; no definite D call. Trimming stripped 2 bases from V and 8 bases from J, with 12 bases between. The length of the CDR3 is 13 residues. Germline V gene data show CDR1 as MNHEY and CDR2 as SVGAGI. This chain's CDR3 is CASSYRAGEGYTF. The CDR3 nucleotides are TGTGCCAGCAGTTACAGGGCTGGGGAGGGCTACACCTTC.

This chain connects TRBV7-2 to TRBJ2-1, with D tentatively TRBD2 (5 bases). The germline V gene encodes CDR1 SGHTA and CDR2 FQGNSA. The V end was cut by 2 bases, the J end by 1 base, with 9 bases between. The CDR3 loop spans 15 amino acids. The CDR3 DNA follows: TGTGCCAGCAGCTTATTGGTAGCGTCCTACAATGAGCAGTTCTTC. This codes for CASSLLVASYNEQFF. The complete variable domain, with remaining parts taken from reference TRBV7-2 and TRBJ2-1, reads GAGVSQSPSNKVTEKGKDVELRCDPISGHTALYWYRQSLGQGLEFLIYFQGNSAPDKSGLPSDRFSAERTGGSVSTLTIQRTQQEDSAVYLCASSLLVASYNEQFFGPGTRLTVL.

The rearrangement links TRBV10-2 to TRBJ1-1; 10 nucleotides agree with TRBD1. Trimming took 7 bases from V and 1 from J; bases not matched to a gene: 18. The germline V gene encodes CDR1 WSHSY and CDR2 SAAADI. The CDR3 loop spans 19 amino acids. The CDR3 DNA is TGCGCCAGCACCCGGGACAGGGGTGGATGGGGGGTACGGAACACTGAAGCTTTCTTT. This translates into CASTRDRGGWGVRNTEAFF.

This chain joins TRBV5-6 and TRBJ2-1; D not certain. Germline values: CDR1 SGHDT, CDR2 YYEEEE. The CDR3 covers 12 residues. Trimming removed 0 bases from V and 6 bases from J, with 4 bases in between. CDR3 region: CASSLGLNEQFF. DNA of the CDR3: TGTGCCAGCAGCTTGGGTCTCAATGAGCAGTTCTTC.

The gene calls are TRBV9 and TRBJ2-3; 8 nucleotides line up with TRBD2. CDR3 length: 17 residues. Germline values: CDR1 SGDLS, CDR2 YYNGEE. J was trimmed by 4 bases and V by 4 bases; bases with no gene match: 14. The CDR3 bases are TGTGCCAGCAGCCCCCGGCCCCTAGCGGGCTACTCAGATACGCAGTATTTT. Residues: CASSPRPLAGYSDTQYF.

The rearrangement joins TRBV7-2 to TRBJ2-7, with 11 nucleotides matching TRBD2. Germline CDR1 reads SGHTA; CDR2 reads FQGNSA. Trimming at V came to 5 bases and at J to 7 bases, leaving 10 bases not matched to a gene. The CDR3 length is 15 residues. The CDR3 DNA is TGTGCCAGCAGCACCACTAGCGGGAGATTGGGGGAGCAGTACTTC. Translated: CASSTTSGRLGEQYF.